The rows below give T cell receptor beta chains drawn from one sample of a study of neoadjuvant anti-PD-1 for oral cavity cancer. Profiling relied on immunoSEQ multiplex PCR, and the TCRdb table lists in-frame clones only, not all of them. This sample has tens of thousands of clones, with 80% to 90% found just once. The sequencing here drew on PBMCs, taken after nivolumab (anti-PD-1) treatment. The receptors shown here come from a person aged 35-80 years with oral cavity squamous cell carcinoma. Both conserved end residues are part of each CDR3. D genes are given only for firm matches. Not every row has a clone size; where given, it reads once, few, many or a size class.

clone_size	v_call	d_call	j_call	cdr3_aa	cdr3_nt
NA	TRBV6-1	TRBD1	TRBJ2-7	CASSVSGTGPTYEQYF	TGTGCCAGCAGTGTTTCCGGGACAGGGCCTACCTACGAGCAGTACTTC
NA	TRBV5-5	NA	TRBJ1-2	CASSRGEVIGGHGYTF	TGTGCCAGCAGCAGGGGGGAGGTAATCGGAGGGCATGGCTACACCTTC
NA	TRBV18	NA	TRBJ2-6	CASSQLTFGANVLTF	TGTGCCAGCTCACAGCTCACGTTCGGGGCCAACGTCCTGACTTTC
NA	TRBV10-3	NA	TRBJ1-5	CAISELEGNQPQHF	TGTGCCATCAGTGAGCTGGAGGGCAACCAGCCCCAGCATTTT
NA	TRBV7-9	NA	TRBJ1-5	CASSSQDRQPQHF	TGTGCCAGCAGCAGTCAGGACCGTCAGCCCCAGCATTTT
NA	TRBV28	TRBD1	TRBJ1-5	CASSEQGAGHQPQHF	TGTGCCAGCAGTGAACAGGGGGCGGGTCATCAGCCCCAGCATTTT
NA	TRBV7-3	NA	TRBJ1-3	CASSPGGGNTIYF	TGTGCCAGCAGCCCCGGGGGTGGAAACACCATATATTTT
few	TRBV27	TRBD1	TRBJ1-5	CASSLRQGLQPQHF	TGTGCCAGCAGTCTGCGACAGGGGCTTCAGCCCCAGCATTTT
NA	TRBV10-3	TRBD1	TRBJ2-7	CAISGPGQDSYEQYF	TGTGCCATCAGTGGACCGGGACAGGACTCCTACGAGCAGTACTTC
NA	TRBV7-8	NA	TRBJ1-4	CASSPLNEKLFF	TGTGCCAGCAGCCCCCTCAATGAAAAACTGTTTTTT
NA	TRBV5-5	NA	TRBJ1-5	CASSSRHPNQPQHF	TGTGCCAGCAGCTCACGACATCCCAATCAGCCCCAGCATTTT
NA	TRBV15	TRBD2	TRBJ2-3	CATSRDRGVADTQYF	TGTGCCACCAGCAGGGACCGGGGGGTCGCAGATACGCAGTATTTT
NA	TRBV30	NA	TRBJ1-2	CAWSVRGPINYGYTF	TGTGCCTGGAGTGTACGGGGTCCTATAAACTATGGCTACACCTTC
NA	TRBV2	TRBD1	TRBJ1-2	CASNMDRGGGYTF	TGTGCCAGCAATATGGACAGGGGCGGCGGCTACACCTTC
NA	TRBV28	TRBD1	TRBJ1-5	CAGRQGNQPQHF	TGTGCCGGCCGACAGGGGAATCAGCCCCAGCATTTT
NA	TRBV7-3	TRBD1	TRBJ1-1	CASSLGTDGEAFF	TGTGCCAGCAGCTTAGGGACAGACGGTGAAGCTTTCTTT
NA	TRBV5-1	NA	TRBJ2-7	CASSLGVNSYEQYF	TGCGCCAGCAGCTTGGGGGTCAACTCCTACGAGCAGTACTTC
NA	TRBV27	TRBD1	TRBJ1-1	CASSFVGGQGDTEAFF	TGTGCCAGCAGTTTTGTGGGGGGACAGGGAGACACTGAAGCTTTCTTT
NA	TRBV5-5	TRBD1	TRBJ2-3	CASSPGQGLTDTQYF	TGTGCCAGCAGCCCAGGACAGGGGTTAACAGATACGCAGTATTTT
NA	TRBV7-9	TRBD1	TRBJ1-1	CASSSDRGLELNTEAFF	TGTGCCAGCAGCTCGGACAGGGGATTGGAGTTGAACACTGAAGCTTTCTTT
NA	TRBV30	TRBD2	TRBJ2-5	CAWNMGLAGRKTQYF	TGTGCCTGGAATATGGGACTAGCGGGGAGGAAGACCCAGTACTTC
NA	TRBV10-3	NA	TRBJ2-2	CAIGTTGGGELFF	TGTGCCATCGGGACCACTGGGGGCGGGGAGCTGTTTTTT
once	TRBV5-1	NA	TRBJ1-1	CASSSTPGENTEAFF	TGCGCCAGCAGCTCCACGCCAGGGGAGAACACTGAAGCTTTCTTT
NA	TRBV25-1	NA	TRBJ2-7	CASSEGGYYEQYF	TGTGCCAGCAGTGAGGGGGGTTACTACGAGCAGTACTTC
NA	TRBV10-3	TRBD1	TRBJ2-7	CATRTGGQAYEQYF	TGTGCCACTAGGACAGGGGGCCAAGCCTACGAGCAGTACTTC
once	TRBV7-9	NA	TRBJ2-7	CASSSWHEQYF	TGTGCCAGCAGCTCATGGCACGAGCAGTACTTC
NA	TRBV10-3	NA	TRBJ2-2	CAISGRGANTGELFF	TGTGCCATCAGTGGAAGAGGCGCGAACACCGGGGAGCTGTTTTTT
NA	TRBV18	NA	TRBJ2-7	CASSPGATSREQYF	TGTGCCAGCTCACCAGGGGCAACTAGCCGCGAGCAGTACTTC
NA	TRBV28	NA	TRBJ2-7	CASSPGTFSYEQYF	TGTGCCAGCAGTCCCGGGACATTTTCCTACGAGCAGTACTTC
few	TRBV10-2	NA	TRBJ2-7	CASRRDSEQYF	TGCGCCAGCAGGCGGGACAGCGAGCAGTACTTC
NA	TRBV6-5	TRBD2	TRBJ2-3	CASSYVAGGGDTQYF	TGTGCCAGCAGTTACGTAGCGGGAGGCGGCGATACGCAGTATTTT
NA	TRBV10-3	NA	TRBJ2-7	CAINSESTGQVYEQYF	TGTGCCATCAACTCCGAATCCACAGGGCAGGTCTACGAGCAGTACTTC
NA	TRBV14	TRBD1	TRBJ1-4	CASSLVDRGTSTNEKLFF	TGTGCCAGCAGCCTCGTAGACAGGGGAACATCAACTAATGAAAAACTGTTTTTT
NA	TRBV27	NA	TRBJ2-2	CATRDPPGTGELFF	TGTGCCACCAGAGACCCCCCCGGGACCGGGGAGCTGTTTTTT
NA	TRBV2	TRBD2	TRBJ2-3	CASSKGLAGGSDTQYF	TGTGCCAGCAGTAAGGGACTAGCGGGAGGCTCTGATACGCAGTATTTT
medium-sized	TRBV5-4	NA	TRBJ1-1	CASSFHNTEAFF	TGTGCCAGCAGCTTTCATAATACTGAAGCTTTCTTT
NA	TRBV2	TRBD1	TRBJ2-3	CADRTGEADTQYF	TGTGCCGACCGGACAGGGGAGGCGGATACGCAGTATTTT
NA	TRBV11-1	NA	TRBJ2-4	CASSSTLQDIQYF	TGTGCCAGCAGCTCAACACTACAGGATATTCAGTACTTC
NA	TRBV10-3	NA	TRBJ2-1	CASSEKSGSYNEQFF	TGTGCCAGCAGTGAGAAATCGGGATCCTACAATGAGCAGTTCTTC
NA	TRBV6-1	NA	TRBJ2-7	CASDLLNYEQYF	TGTGCCAGTGATTTACTAAACTACGAGCAGTACTTC
once	TRBV5-5	TRBD1	TRBJ2-1	CASSRSGTGEYEQFF	TGTGCCAGCAGTCGTTCCGGGACAGGGGAGTATGAGCAGTTCTTC